This TCR beta chain was recovered during a study of OX40 agonist ivuxolimab in advanced cancers. Study summary: Ivuxolimab, an antibody that agonizes OX40 (CD134), was administered to the patients. Patients treated during dose escalation were battling hepatocellular carcinoma, melanoma, renal cell or head and neck cancer. Subjects had a mean age of about 61 years, with a range of about 23 to 85; 82.7% were male.

Only in-frame clones appear in the TCRdb table, and some are missing; sequencing was by immunoSEQ multiplex PCR. This sample carries 55,000 to 65,000 clones, approximately 86% of them seen once, and the ten largest clones take around 0.76%. Patients were ruled out by autoimmune disease history or systemic immunosuppression. The CDR3 runs to 17 residues. The receptor was derived from an adult with an advanced solid tumor such as melanoma, head and neck, liver or kidney cancer. Here the sequenced sample was CD4+ or CD8+ T cells sorted from blood, taken in a trial of the OX40 agonist ivuxolimab. The J gene is TRBJ2-7, the V gene TRBV21-1; whether TRBD1, the table's D call, matches the DNA was not checked. TRBV21-1 is flagged as a pseudogene. The CDR3 DNA follows: TGTGCCACCAGAGGGGCCGGAACAGGGCTGTTCGACGTCGAGCAGTACTTC. Its protein product is CATRGAGTGLFDVEQYF.